A selection of T cell receptor beta chains follows, all from one sample in a study of T cell repertoires in cytomegalovirus infection. MiXCR, applied by TCRdb to the reads, yields one record per CDR3 protein. The profile covers hundreds of thousands of distinct CDR3 sequences, with about a sixth appearing a single time and 12% taken by the ten largest. Sequencing was done on a sample of PBMCs. Receptor source: a human donor in good health (CMV status not recorded). Some clones in this sample may be carry-over from other donors' samples. Both conserved end residues are part of each CDR3. Clone sizes are given selectively: once, few, many, or a class where the clone is expanded.

J gene	V gene	clone size	CDR3 protein
TRBJ1-2	TRBV7-2	few	CASSFATYGYTF
TRBJ2-7	TRBV20-1	few	CSAGGLWTGTYEQYF
TRBJ1-1	TRBV7-8	-	CASSLLVRTEAFF
TRBJ1-1	TRBV20-1	-	CSAMSAYEAFF
TRBJ1-1	TRBV5-1	-	CASSPVEGGNTEAFF
TRBJ1-3	TRBV7-2	many	CASSPRQGTNTIYF
TRBJ2-7	TRBV18	-	CASSPWLTREYEQYF
TRBJ1-3	TRBV6-1	few	CASRSDRGVSRNTIYF
TRBJ1-4	TRBV28	-	CASSPGTGAYATNEKLFF
TRBJ2-5	TRBV12-3/TRBV12-4	few	CASSLFPGSTQETQYF
TRBJ2-1	TRBV7-9	many	CASSFSYNEQFF
TRBJ2-5	TRBV5-1	-	CASSEWPGAGETQYF
TRBJ1-2	TRBV7-6	few	CASSRGTSPWGYTF
TRBJ2-3	TRBV7-9	many	CASSREGGTQYF
TRBJ1-3	TRBV7-2	many	CASSSEGGRISAGNTIYF
TRBJ2-3	TRBV29-1	once	CSVEGVEGDTQYF